The entry below gives a single T cell receptor (beta chain) sequence along with its context. No antigen is known for it. The input lacks base qualities; no much larger clone sits a single base away. Whole blood was collected in K2EDTA tubes by collaborating institutions according to the institutions' own protocols. For TCRbeta analysis, collaborator samples were shipped as frozen whole blood, as isolated PBMCs, or as DNA extracted from either sample type. V lost 4 bases and J lost 3 bases, and the count of bases not matched to a germline gene is 10. The CDR3 measures 18 amino acids from cysteine to phenylalanine. CDR3 DNA is the only sequence kept; it has 54 bases, read in frame from the first base. The germline V gene (reference sequence) supplies CDR1 SGHNT and CDR2 YYREEE. TCRbeta CDR3 regions were amplified from genomic DNA by means of the immunoSEQ Assay, a bias-controlled multiplex PCR. In the authors' own workflow: Within the assay, amplification of reference gene primers was used to estimate how many nucleated cells each sample contained. To quantify the absolute abundance of each unique TCRbeta CDR3 rearrangement, sequence reads were collapsed and filtered. For each sample, productive Simpson clonality was calculated as the square root of Simpson's diversity index over productive rearrangements. TCRdb carries this immuneACCESS record with in-frame sequences only. Its versions omit some clonotypes, under half of them owing to an unresolved V gene in the studies checked, with the rest unexplained. The V and J calls and clone size come from that table; D and trimming were worked out from the DNA. The sample has 89,000 or so clones on record, 75% to 90% of them singletons. The top ten clonotypes cover 38% of the sample.

The record originates from a study of blood T cell repertoires in COVID-19 (dated by TCRdb to between 2020 and 2021). Describing the broader study: Samples from collaborators originated in the United States, Italy and Spain and spanned both the acute and convalescent phases of COVID-19. The material from the prospective study consisted of cDNA or gDNA derived from T cells, B-cell-depleted T cells, or PBMCs. The dataset comprised deeply sampled blood TCRbeta repertoires from subjects exposed to, actively infected with, or recovered from COVID-19. The repertoires were made available in a free public database intended to serve as a resource for research on the immune response to SARS-CoV-2. The samples were drawn from the first 160 participants of the ongoing ImmuneRACE study and from more than 1,000 subjects provided by 6 global collaborators. Nearly every sample came with metadata listing a de-identified subject ID, COVID-19 status, age in years and sex. Where available, HLA class I and class II types were taken from metadata supplied by the sample provider and were not determined by assay-based typing.

Beyond this particular receptor, the publication reports: The amount of clinical and demographic metadata varied by source and participant and was provided uncurated.

The V and J genes are TRBV5-4 and TRBJ2-6, with 10 junctional bases fitting TRBD1. The sequencing input was peripheral blood. The source is a man older than 75 with acute or convalescent COVID-19. The DNA reads TGTGCCAGCAGCCCGAGGACAGGGGGGATTGGTGGGGCCAACGTCCTGACTTTC. Its amino acids are CASSPRTGGIGGANVLTF.